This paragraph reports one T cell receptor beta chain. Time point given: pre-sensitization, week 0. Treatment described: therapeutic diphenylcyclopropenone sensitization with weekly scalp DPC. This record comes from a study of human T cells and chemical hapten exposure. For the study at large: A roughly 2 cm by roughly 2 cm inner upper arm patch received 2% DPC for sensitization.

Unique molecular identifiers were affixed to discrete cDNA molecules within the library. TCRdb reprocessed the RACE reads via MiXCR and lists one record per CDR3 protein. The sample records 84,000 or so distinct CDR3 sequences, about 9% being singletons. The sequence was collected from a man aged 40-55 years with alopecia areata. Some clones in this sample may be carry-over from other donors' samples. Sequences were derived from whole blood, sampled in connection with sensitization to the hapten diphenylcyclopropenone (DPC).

CDR3 sequence reads: CASSPKDSSYIGNEQFF. The CDR3 DNA is TGTGCCAGCAGCCCAAAGGACAGTAGCTATATCGGCAATGAGCAGTTCTTC. The chain links TRBV7-9 to TRBJ2-1, with D perhaps TRBD1 (6 bases). Germline CDR1 is SEHNR and CDR2 is FQNEAQ (reference sequence). Trimming removed 5 bases from V and 6 bases from J, with 23 bases in between. The CDR3 runs 17 residues.